Included here is one TCR beta chain sequence, with context. The V and J ends lost 2 bases and 5 bases respectively, with 7 bases between them. The length of the CDR3 is 12 residues. CDR1 and CDR2 (germline): SEHNR, FQNEAQ (reference sequence). The data were obtained in a study of blood T cell repertoires in COVID-19. For the study at large: Specimens from acute and convalescent COVID-19 originated in the United States, Italy and Spain. The cDNA or gDNA used as material had been derived from T cells, B-cell-depleted T cells, or PBMCs.

Original processing methods: Estimates of nucleated cell counts were drawn from the amplification of reference gene primers. Repertoires were generated with immunoSEQ multiplex PCR, while TCRdb's copy carries only in-frame clones and drops some. Clone size and the V and J calls come from that table; the DNA yielded D and trimming. This sample has about 74,000 clones, with about four fifths found just once. This clonotype was sampled from a human donor in a cohort sampled during active COVID-19. The source material was peripheral blood. This chain connects TRBV7-9 to TRBJ2-7, with D possibly matching TRBD1 (6 bases). CDR3 amino acids: CASSLSGDEQYF. CDR3 nucleotide sequence: TGTGCCAGCAGCTTATCAGGGGACGAGCAGTACTTC.